Listed here is a single T cell receptor beta chain. Only a few counts were recorded for this clonotype. This clone's antigen is unknown. No qualities accompany the bases; no much larger clone lies one base away. Library preparation was by UMI-ligation and nested PCR. The beta constant-region primer was an equimolar mix of two oligonucleotides covering both TRBC1 and TRBC2. The ligated cDNA went through four rounds of PCR with nested alpha and beta constant-region primers together with the SP2 primer. A single-stranded oligonucleotide containing the SP2 primer and a 12-nucleotide UMI was joined to the 3' end of the cDNA by T4 RNA ligase 1. Incubation of the ligation reaction lasted about 19-24 hours at 16 degrees C. PCR2 was typically run as a SYBR Green qPCR and stopped at a predetermined threshold to prevent over-amplification. All purifications after the first were performed with Agencourt AMPure XP magnetic beads. Libraries were quantified by Qubit and checked on a TapeStation, where a main peak was expected near 650 bp. Pooled libraries were sequenced on an Illumina MiSeq using v2 2x251 paired-end kits, and typically roughly 0.85-2.2 million reads were obtained per sample. Each sample was pooled at around 4.2 nM, and about 5-8% PhiX was included to help cluster recognition. The authors' analysis ran thus. Decombinator assigned V and J genes to Demultiplexor-processed FASTQ reads by tag matching, allowing a single base-pair mismatch. By using UMIs, Collapsinator corrected both sequencing errors and the frequency errors caused by PCR heterogeneity. TCRs were translated and CDR3s were extracted from the conserved cysteine to the FGXG phenylalanine by CDR3Translator, with non-productive sequences being flagged. Repertoires were subsampled to equal numbers of UMI-defined TCRs before Gini, Shannon entropy and inverse Simpson indices were calculated. Within the linear range, a power law was fitted to clonotype abundance distributions using maximum likelihood. When run on a single naive CD8 sample, MIGEC and the pipeline yielded similar UMI counts, similar unique TCR numbers and similar clonal distributions. One analysis removed from the naive repertoire any naive TCRs that were also found in any memory subset from the same donor. A set of roughly 7,000 CMV-associated CDR3 sequences, compiled from VDJdb and a published dataset, was used to search the repertoires. TCRdb ran its own pipeline on the public reads, namely fastp trimming at Q25 and MiXCR clone calling, and kept in-frame beta chains. Records with the same CDR3 protein are collapsed into one entry carrying the most frequent genes and DNA. These V and J calls rely on TCRdb rather than the paper's analysis. In all, the sample holds roughly 83,000 distinct CDR3 sequences, and around 10% of those were seen once. Of the sample, just over 0.13% falls within the top ten clones.

This entry comes from a study of naive and memory T cell subsets (dated by TCRdb to the late 2010s). Study-wide context: An open-source, UMI-based TCR alpha and beta sequencing pipeline was applied to sorted naive and memory peripheral blood T cell subsets. RNA was DNase-treated and reverse transcribed with TCR constant-region primers, mostly using SuperScript III. The functional CMV T cell responses agreed completely with IgG serology results.

CDR1 MNHNS and CDR2 SASEGT were looked up in the germline V gene. Trimmed from V: 6 bases; trimmed from J: 1 base; junction bases lacking a gene match: 5. The CDR3, from cysteine to phenylalanine, totals 14 residues. Solely the CDR3 DNA is kept, with 42 bases framed from the first base. Broader findings and caveats from the paper: A few larger clonotypes were found in naive repertoires, especially CD8, and these larger clonotypes were possibly memory cells re-expressing CD45RA. A clonotype was defined as a single alpha or beta chain sequence rather than as a paired alpha/beta receptor. RNA-based TCR counts may be affected by expression changes linked to T cell activation and differentiation. Gini index rose and Shannon and inverse Simpson diversity fell from naive through CM, EM and EMRA in both CD4 and CD8 cells. No ground truth was available to validate the repertoire findings for the naive and memory subsets. After error correction, over 95% of naive TCR sequences appeared only once, giving much steeper abundance distributions than memory subsets. TCR abundance followed a power law whose exponent differed between naive and memory subsets but was consistent across the three individuals.

From the second PCR step on, the TCR alpha and beta chain libraries were amplified in separate reactions. The CMV status of each donor was determined by measuring IFNgamma production from CD4+ T cells after fresh PBMCs had been stimulated overnight with CMV viral lysate. CD4 T cells were positively selected using Miltenyi beads, after which CD8 T cells were positively selected from the CD4-negative fraction. After staining for CD3, CD4, CD8, CD45RA, CD27 and a live/dead dye, cells were sorted on a BD Aria II into four subsets based on CD45RA and CD27. A few healthy volunteers provided blood, and the blood of each volunteer was split into CD4 and CD8 T cells and then into four differentiation subsets. About 120 ml of peripheral blood was collected from each donor, and PBMC were isolated from the blood using Ficoll-Paque PLUS density-gradient centrifugation. The sorted cells were lysed in RLT buffer, after which RNA was extracted using a Qiagen RNeasy kit and kept at -80 degrees C.

Input material: naive CD4+ T cells from blood. The sample's cell subset or site label, in plain terms: naive T cells, CD45RA high CD27+. The clonotype was recovered from a human donor in good health. This chain joins TRBV6-1 to TRBJ2-5; 7 bases in the junction line up with TRBD2. The DNA sequence is as follows: TGTGCCAGCAGGAGGCTAGCGGTCCAAGAGACCCAGTACTTC. It specifies CASRRLAVQETQYF.